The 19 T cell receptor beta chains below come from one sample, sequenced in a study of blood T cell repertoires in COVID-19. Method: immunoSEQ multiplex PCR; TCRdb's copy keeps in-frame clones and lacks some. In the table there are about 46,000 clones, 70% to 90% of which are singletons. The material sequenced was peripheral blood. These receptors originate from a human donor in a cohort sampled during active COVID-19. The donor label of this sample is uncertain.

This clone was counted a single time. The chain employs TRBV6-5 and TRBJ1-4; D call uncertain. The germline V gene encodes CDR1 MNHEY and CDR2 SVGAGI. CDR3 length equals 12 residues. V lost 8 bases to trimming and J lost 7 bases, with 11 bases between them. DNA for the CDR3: TGTGCCAGCGGCCTTCAGGTTGAAAAACTGTTTTTT. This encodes CASGLQVEKLFF.

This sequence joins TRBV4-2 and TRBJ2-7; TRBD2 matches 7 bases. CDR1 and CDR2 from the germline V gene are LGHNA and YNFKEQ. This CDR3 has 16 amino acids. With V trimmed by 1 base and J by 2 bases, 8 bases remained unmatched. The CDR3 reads CASSQVGASGTYEQYF. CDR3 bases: TGTGCCAGCAGCCAAGTCGGGGCTAGCGGAACCTACGAGCAGTACTTC.

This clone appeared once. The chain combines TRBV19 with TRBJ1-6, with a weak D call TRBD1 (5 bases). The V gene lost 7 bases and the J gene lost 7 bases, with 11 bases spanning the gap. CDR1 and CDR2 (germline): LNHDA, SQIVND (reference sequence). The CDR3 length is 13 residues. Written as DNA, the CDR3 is TGTGCCAGTATGCAGGACATCAATTCACCCCTCCACTTT. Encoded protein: CASMQDINSPLHF.

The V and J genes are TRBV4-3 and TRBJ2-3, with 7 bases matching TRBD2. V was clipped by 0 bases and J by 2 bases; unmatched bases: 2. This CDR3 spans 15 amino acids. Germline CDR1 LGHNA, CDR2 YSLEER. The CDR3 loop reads CASSQERGTTDTQYF. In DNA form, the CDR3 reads TGCGCCAGCAGCCAAGAGCGGGGGACCACAGATACGCAGTATTTT.

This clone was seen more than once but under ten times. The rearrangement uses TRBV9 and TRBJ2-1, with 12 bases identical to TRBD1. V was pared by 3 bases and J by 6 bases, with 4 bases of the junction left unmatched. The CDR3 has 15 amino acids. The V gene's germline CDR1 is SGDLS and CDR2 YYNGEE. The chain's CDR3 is CASSARDRGLNEQFF. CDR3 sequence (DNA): TGTGCCAGCAGCGCCCGGGACAGGGGGCTCAATGAGCAGTTCTTC. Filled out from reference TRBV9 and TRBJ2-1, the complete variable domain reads DSGVTQTPKHLITATGQRVTLRCSPRSGDLSVYWYQQSLDQGLQFLIQYYNGEERAKGNILERFSAQQFPDLHSELNLSSLELGDSALYFCASSARDRGLNEQFFGPGTRLTVL.

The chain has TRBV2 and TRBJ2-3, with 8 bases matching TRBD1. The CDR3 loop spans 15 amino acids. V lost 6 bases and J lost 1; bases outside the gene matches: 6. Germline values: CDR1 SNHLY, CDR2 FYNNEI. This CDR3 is CASRRDRLGTDTQYF. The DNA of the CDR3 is TGTGCCAGCAGAAGGGACAGGTTGGGCACAGATACGCAGTATTTT.

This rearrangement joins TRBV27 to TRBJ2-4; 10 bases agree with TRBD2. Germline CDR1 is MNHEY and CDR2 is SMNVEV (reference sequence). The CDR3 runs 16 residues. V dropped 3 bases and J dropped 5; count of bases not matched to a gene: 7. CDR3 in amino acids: CASSLRVAGGENIQYF. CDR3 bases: TGTGCCAGCAGTTTGAGAGTAGCGGGGGGCGAAAACATTCAGTACTTC.

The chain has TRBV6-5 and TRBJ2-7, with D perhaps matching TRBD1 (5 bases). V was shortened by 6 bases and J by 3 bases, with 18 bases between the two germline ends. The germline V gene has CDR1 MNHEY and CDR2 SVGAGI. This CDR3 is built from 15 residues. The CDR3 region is CASRATGGRGYEQYF. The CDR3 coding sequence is TGTGCCAGCAGAGCTACCGGCGGTAGGGGCTACGAGCAGTACTTC.

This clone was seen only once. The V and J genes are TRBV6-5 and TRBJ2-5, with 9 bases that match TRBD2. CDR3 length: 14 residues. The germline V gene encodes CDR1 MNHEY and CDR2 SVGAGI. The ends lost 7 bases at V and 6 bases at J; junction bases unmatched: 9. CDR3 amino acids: CASKSGTSRKTQYF. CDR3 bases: TGTGCCAGCAAATCCGGGACTAGCCGGAAGACCCAGTACTTC.

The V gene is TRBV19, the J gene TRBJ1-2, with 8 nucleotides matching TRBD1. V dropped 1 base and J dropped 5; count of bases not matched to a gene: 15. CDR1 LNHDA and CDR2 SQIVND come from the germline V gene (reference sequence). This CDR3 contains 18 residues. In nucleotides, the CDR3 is TGTGCCAGTAGTATAGCAATGGGGTCAGGGGGCCGGACATATGGCTACACCTTC. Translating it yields CASSIAMGSGGRTYGYTF.

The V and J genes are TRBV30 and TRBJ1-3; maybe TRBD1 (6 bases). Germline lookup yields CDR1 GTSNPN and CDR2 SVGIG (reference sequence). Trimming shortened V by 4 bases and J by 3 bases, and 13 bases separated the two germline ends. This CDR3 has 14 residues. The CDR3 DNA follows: TGTGCCTGGAATTCCGGGACATTTGGAAACACCATATATTTT. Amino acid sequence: CAWNSGTFGNTIYF. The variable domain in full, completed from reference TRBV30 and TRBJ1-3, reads SQTIHQWPATLVQPVGSPLSLECTVEGTSNPNLYWYRQAAGRGLQLLFYSVGIGQISSEVPQNLSASRPQDRQFILSSKKLLLSDSGFYLCAWNSGTFGNTIYFGEGSWLTVV.

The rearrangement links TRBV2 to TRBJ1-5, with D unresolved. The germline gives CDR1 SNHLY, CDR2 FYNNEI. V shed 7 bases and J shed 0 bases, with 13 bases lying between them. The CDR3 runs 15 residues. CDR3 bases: TGTGCCAGCAAAGTCGGGGTCAATAGCAATCAGCCCCAGCATTTT. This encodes CASKVGVNSNQPQHF.

The CDR3 DNA is TGTGCCAGCAGCCAAGATAAAGTTCGGGGGTCCTACGAGCAGTACTTC. The encoded protein is CASSQDKVRGSYEQYF. This chain links TRBV4-2 with TRBJ2-7; D may be TRBD2 (6 bases). Germline CDR1 is LGHNA and CDR2 is YNFKEQ. The CDR3 is made up of 16 amino acids. V lost 0 bases and J lost 1, with 13 bases in between.

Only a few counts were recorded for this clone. CDR3 sequence reads: CASKGVSPLHF. CDR3 DNA: TGTGCCAGCAAGGGGGTGTCACCCCTCCACTTT. The chain couples TRBV6-5 to TRBJ1-6, with TRBD1 as a possible D gene (6 bases). This CDR3 is built from 11 residues. Looked up from germline, CDR1 is MNHEY and CDR2 is SVGAGI. Trimming took off 7 bases at V and 10 bases at J, with 8 bases between the two ends.

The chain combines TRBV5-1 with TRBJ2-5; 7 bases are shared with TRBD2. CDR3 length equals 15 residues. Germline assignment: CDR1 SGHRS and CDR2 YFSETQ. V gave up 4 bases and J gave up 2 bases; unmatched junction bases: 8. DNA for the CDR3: TGCGCCAGCAGCCCCGCGGGGGACCTGCAAGAGACCCAGTACTTC. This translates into CASSPAGDLQETQYF.

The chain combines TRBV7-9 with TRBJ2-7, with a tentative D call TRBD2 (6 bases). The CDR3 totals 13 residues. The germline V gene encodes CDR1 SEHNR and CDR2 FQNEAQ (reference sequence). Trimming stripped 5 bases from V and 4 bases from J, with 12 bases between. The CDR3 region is CASSISGGYEQYF. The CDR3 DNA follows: TGTGCCAGCAGCATTAGTGGGGGGTACGAGCAGTACTTC.

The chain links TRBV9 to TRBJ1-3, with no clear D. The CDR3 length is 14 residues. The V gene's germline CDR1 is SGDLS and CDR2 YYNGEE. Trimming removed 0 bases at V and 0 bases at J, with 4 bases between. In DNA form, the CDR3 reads TGTGCCAGCAGCGTAGGTAGCTCTGGAAACACCATATATTTT. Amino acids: CASSVGSSGNTIYF.

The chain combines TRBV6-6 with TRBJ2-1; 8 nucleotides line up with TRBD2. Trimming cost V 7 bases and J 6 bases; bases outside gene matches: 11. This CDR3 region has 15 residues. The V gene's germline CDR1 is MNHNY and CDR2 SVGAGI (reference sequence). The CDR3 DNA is TGTGCCAGCATTCCCGCGGGGGGCCTTGCCAATGAGCAGTTCTTC. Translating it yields CASIPAGGLANEQFF.

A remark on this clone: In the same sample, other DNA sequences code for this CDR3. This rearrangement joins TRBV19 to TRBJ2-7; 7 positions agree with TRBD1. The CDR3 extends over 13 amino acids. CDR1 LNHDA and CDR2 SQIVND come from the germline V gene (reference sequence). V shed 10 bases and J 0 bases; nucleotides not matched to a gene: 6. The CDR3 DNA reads TGTGCCACGCGGACAGGCAACTCCTACGAGCAGTACTTC. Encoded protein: CATRTGNSYEQYF.